Shown below are 25 T cell receptor beta chains from a single sample sequenced in a study of blood T cell repertoires in COVID-19. Only in-frame clones appear in the TCRdb table, and some are missing; sequencing was by immunoSEQ multiplex PCR. The data show 270,000 or so clones, under 95% seen once. The sample consisted of PBMCs or T cells enriched from blood (not recorded which). The receptors were gathered from a woman aged 40-49 years with acute COVID-19.

This chain links TRBV5-1 with TRBJ1-5, with D possibly matching TRBD1 (5 bases). Trimming cost V 0 bases and J 7 bases, with 11 bases left between them. The CDR3 runs 14 residues. CDR1 and CDR2 from the germline V gene are SGHRS and YFSETQ. CDR3 in DNA: TGCGCCAGCAGCTTGGGCAGGGCAGGCCAGCCCCAGCATTTT. Its translation: CASSLGRAGQPQHF.

The V call is TRBV6-5, the J call TRBJ1-2; 9 bases agree with TRBD1. The J segment lost 8 bases and the V segment lost 5 bases, leaving 6 bases of the junction unmatched. The length of the CDR3 is 13 residues. The germline V gene encodes CDR1 MNHEY and CDR2 SVGAGI. The CDR3 coding sequence is TGTGCCAGCAGTCAACAGGGGGCCCGGGGCTACACCTTC. Protein: CASSQQGARGYTF.

The gene calls are TRBV19 and TRBJ2-1; TRBD2 matches at 7 bases. V lost 5 bases to trimming and J lost 4 bases; unmatched junction nucleotides: 5. The CDR3 is 14 residues long. The germline V gene has CDR1 LNHDA and CDR2 SQIVND (reference sequence). The CDR3 DNA is TGTGCCAGTAGTTCTAGCGGATCTTACAATGAGCAGTTCTTC. This gives the protein CASSSSGSYNEQFF.

The chain joins TRBV11-3 to TRBJ2-7, with 11 bases that match TRBD2. The germline V gene encodes CDR1 SGHNT and CDR2 YENEEA. The CDR3 has 15 residues. J gave up 3 bases and V 5 bases, and 6 bases lay outside the gene matches. CDR3 sequence (DNA): TGTGCCAGCAGCAGCCGGACTAGCGGGTTCTACGAGCAGTACTTC. Protein: CASSSRTSGFYEQYF.

V is TRBV6-5 and J is TRBJ1-5; D gene uncertain. Germline CDR1 MNHEY, CDR2 SVGAGI. V lost 6 bases to trimming and J lost 6 bases, with 18 bases between them. The CDR3 has 15 residues. CDR3 coding DNA: TGTGCCAGCAGAGTAACGAGGGATTCGGGTCAGCCCCAGCATTTT. Translated, it gives CASRVTRDSGQPQHF.

Here the CDR3 DNA reads TGTGCCAGCAGTCGACCAGATAACACTGAAGCTTTCTTT. Amino acid sequence: CASSRPDNTEAFF. J is TRBJ1-1 and V is TRBV6-6; D not resolved. The germline gives CDR1 MNHNY, CDR2 SVGAGI (reference sequence). V lost 5 bases, J lost 2 bases, and 9 bases lay in between. The CDR3 loop spans 13 amino acids.

This clone was counted once. CDR3 nucleotide sequence: TGTGCCAGTTCCGACGGACTTAATGAAAAACTGTTTTTT. Translating it yields CASSDGLNEKLFF. The chain joins TRBV28 to TRBJ1-4; D remains unclear. CDR1 is MDHEN, CDR2 SYDVKM, per germline. V was shortened by 9 bases and J by 4 bases, with 12 bases between the two germline ends. The CDR3 contains 13 residues.

The chain has TRBV9 and TRBJ1-2, with TRBD1 matching 7 bases. The CDR3 runs 15 residues. The J segment lost 1 base and the V segment lost 3 bases, leaving 6 bases of the junction unmatched. Germline V gene data show CDR1 as SGDLS and CDR2 as YYNGEE. The CDR3 loop is CASSGRGQVNYGYTF. The CDR3, as DNA: TGTGCCAGCAGCGGAAGAGGACAGGTTAACTATGGCTACACCTTC.

This clone appeared once. This chain joins TRBV4-2 and TRBJ1-1; 7 bases line up with TRBD1. This CDR3 spans 14 amino acids. Germline V gene sequence: CDR1 LGHNA, CDR2 YNFKEQ. Trimming took 8 bases from V and 4 from J; bases not matched to a gene: 10. The CDR3 bases are TGTGCCAGCGGGACAGCGTATGGTACCACTGAAGCTTTCTTT. Residues: CASGTAYGTTEAFF.

A single count supports this clone. V is TRBV7-2 and J is TRBJ2-7; D perhaps matches TRBD1 (6 bases). Germline V CDR1 and CDR2: SGHTA, FQGNSA. Trimming took 1 base from V and 0 from J, leaving 13 bases between them. This CDR3 contains 16 residues. CDR3 amino acids: CASSLGSGVSSYEQYF. CDR3 DNA sequence: TGTGCCAGCAGCTTAGGATCAGGGGTGAGCTCCTACGAGCAGTACTTC.

This chain uses TRBV7-3 with TRBJ1-1, with D hard to call. The germline V gene has CDR1 SGHTA and CDR2 FQGTGA. With 5 bases removed from V and 2 bases from J, the gap between germline ends came to 12 bases. The length of the CDR3 is 14 residues. CDR3 amino acids: CASSREPGNTEAFF. Written as DNA, the CDR3 is TGTGCCAGCAGCCGCGAGCCAGGCAACACTGAAGCTTTCTTT.

This rearrangement joins TRBV19 to TRBJ1-1, with 8 bases matching TRBD1. The V gene's germline CDR1 is LNHDA and CDR2 SQIVND (reference sequence). V dropped 4 bases and J dropped 0; count of bases not matched to a gene: 4. This CDR3 contains 15 residues. The CDR3 nucleotides are TGTGCCAGTAGTACTGGACAGGGAATGAACACTGAAGCTTTCTTT. Protein sequence: CASSTGQGMNTEAFF. Full variable domain (outside the CDR3, taken from reference TRBV19 and TRBJ1-1): DGGITQSPKYLFRKEGQNVTLSCEQNLNHDAMYWYRQDPGQGLRLIYYSQIVNDFQKGDIAEGYSVSREKKESFPLTVTSAQKNPTAFYLCASSTGQGMNTEAFFGQGTRLTVV.

The chain carries TRBV10-1 and TRBJ2-1; 9 bases are a match to TRBD2. This CDR3 is 14 amino acids long. The V gene end was trimmed by 10 bases and the J gene end by 4 bases; junction bases not matched to a gene: 8. Germline V gene data show CDR1 as WNHNN and CDR2 as SYGVQD (reference sequence). Here the CDR3 DNA reads TGCGCCATGTTGCGGACTAGCGCTTACAATGAGCAGTTCTTC. Its translation: CAMLRTSAYNEQFF.

This clone has a single count. The chain links TRBV30 to TRBJ1-5; D may be TRBD1 (5 bases). The CDR3 extends over 15 amino acids. CDR1 GTSNPN and CDR2 SVGIG come from the germline V gene (reference sequence). V gave up 2 bases and J gave up 1 base, with 12 bases separating them. CDR3 loop: CAWSTTTASNQPQHF. The CDR3 DNA is TGTGCCTGGAGTACGACGACAGCCAGCAATCAGCCCCAGCATTTT. The full variable domain, completed using reference TRBV30 and TRBJ1-5, is SQTIHQWPATLVQPVGSPLSLECTVEGTSNPNLYWYRQAAGRGLQLLFYSVGIGQISSEVPQNLSASRPQDRQFILSSKKLLLSDSGFYLCAWSTTTASNQPQHFGDGTRLSIL.

J is TRBJ1-2 and V is TRBV7-9; 7 positions match TRBD1. In germline, CDR1 is SEHNR, CDR2 FQNEAQ (reference sequence). Germline trimming cut 1 base from V and 12 bases from J; bases unmatched to any gene: 8. This CDR3 contains 13 residues. The CDR3 reads CASSLGGDRSHTF. The CDR3 DNA sequence: TGTGCCAGCAGCTTAGGGGGGGACAGATCCCACACCTTC.

This clone was picked up a small number of times. This chain links TRBV7-2 with TRBJ2-7; 7 nucleotides line up with TRBD1. The CDR3 has 13 residues. Losses at the gene ends were 6 bases for V and 2 bases for J; bases not matched to a gene: 4. CDR1 and CDR2 from the germline V gene are SGHTA and FQGNSA. This CDR3 is CASRSGGAYEQYF. As DNA, the CDR3 is TGTGCCAGCAGGTCAGGGGGTGCCTACGAGCAGTACTTC.

The chain combines TRBV7-2 with TRBJ2-7; weak D call: TRBD1 (5 bases). V lost 4 bases, J lost 2 bases, and 12 bases lay in between. Germline lookup yields CDR1 SGHTA and CDR2 FQGNSA. The CDR3 consists of 14 residues. The CDR3 reads CASSSQTVTYEQYF. The CDR3 DNA follows: TGTGCCAGCAGCTCTCAGACAGTAACCTACGAGCAGTACTTC. Full variable domain (rest looked up from reference TRBV7-2 and TRBJ2-7): GAGVSQSPSNKVTEKGKDVELRCDPISGHTALYWYRQSLGQGLEFLIYFQGNSAPDKSGLPSDRFSAERTGGSVSTLTIQRTQQEDSAVYLCASSSQTVTYEQYFGPGTRLTVT.

This sequence joins TRBV10-3 and TRBJ2-7, with D hard to call. Germline CDR1 reads ENHRY; CDR2 reads SYGVKD. V lost 0 bases, J lost 3 bases, and 3 bases lay in between. The CDR3 is made up of 12 amino acids. CDR3 residues: CAISESSYEQYF. Here the CDR3 DNA reads TGTGCCATCAGTGAGTCGAGCTACGAGCAGTACTTC.

This rearrangement joins TRBV7-3 to TRBJ2-7, with 11 bases that match TRBD1. Germline CDR1 is SGHTA and CDR2 is FQGTGA. The CDR3 length is 16 residues. V shed 6 bases and J 3 bases; nucleotides not matched to a gene: 10. CDR3 in DNA: TGTGCCAGCAGGTTTGACCCCGGGACAGGGGGCTACGAGCAGTACTTC. Its translation is CASRFDPGTGGYEQYF.

This sequence joins TRBV19 and TRBJ2-2; TRBD2 matches 13 bases. This CDR3 comprises 19 residues. V shed 3 bases, J shed 4 bases, and the junction held 11 bases outside the gene matches. Germline CDR1 is LNHDA and CDR2 is SQIVND (reference sequence). DNA for the CDR3: TGTGCCAGTAGTATTATAACTAGCGGGAGGGGTACTCGCACCGGGGAGCTGTTTTTT. As protein: CASSIITSGRGTRTGELFF. Full variable domain (missing parts from reference TRBV19 and TRBJ2-2): DGGITQSPKYLFRKEGQNVTLSCEQNLNHDAMYWYRQDPGQGLRLIYYSQIVNDFQKGDIAEGYSVSREKKESFPLTVTSAQKNPTAFYLCASSIITSGRGTRTGELFFGEGSRLTVL.

The chain recombines TRBV4-3 with TRBJ1-1; TRBD1 is a possible D gene (6 bases). The CDR3 loop spans 15 amino acids. The germline gives CDR1 LGHNA, CDR2 YSLEER. Between the trimmed V and J ends, which lost 1 base and 5 bases, there was a span of 14 bases. For the CDR3, the DNA is TGCGCCAGCAGCCAAGCCAGGGGCAGTGGTACTGAAGCTTTCTTT. This codes for CASSQARGSGTEAFF.

This chain connects TRBV24-1 to TRBJ2-2, with 10 bases that match TRBD2. The length of the CDR3 is 15 residues. Germline-derived CDR1 and CDR2 are KGHDR and SFDVKD. The V segment lost 4 bases and the J segment 5 bases; nucleotides outside the gene matches: 3. The CDR3 loop reads CATSESSGRTGELFF. The CDR3 coding sequence is TGTGCCACCAGTGAGTCTAGCGGGAGAACCGGGGAGCTGTTTTTT.

This clone has more than one count but fewer than ten. The chain uses TRBV6-2 or TRBV6-3 and TRBJ2-7, with D hard to call. The CDR3 has 15 residues. Germline assignment: CDR1 MNHEY and CDR2 SVGEGT. V lost 0 bases and J lost 2, with 11 bases in between. CDR3 residues: CASSYSRENPYEQYF. In DNA, the CDR3 is TGTGCCAGCAGTTACTCCCGCGAAAACCCCTACGAGCAGTACTTC.

V is TRBV27 and J is TRBJ2-6, with 8 bases identical to TRBD1. The CDR3 sequence is 18 residues long. Germline V CDR1 and CDR2: MNHEY, SMNVEV (reference sequence). The junction had 4 bases not matched to a gene; V was cut back by 0 bases and J by 0 bases. CDR3 sequence reads: CASSLSRQGSSGANVLTF. CDR3 DNA sequence: TGTGCCAGCAGTTTATCACGACAGGGGAGCTCTGGGGCCAACGTCCTGACTTTC. Looking up the rest from reference TRBV27 and TRBJ2-6 gives the full variable domain: EAQVTQNPRYLITVTGKKLTVTCSQNMNHEYMSWYRQDPGLGLRQIYYSMNVEVTDKGDVPEGYKVSRKEKRNFPLILESPSPNQTSLYFCASSLSRQGSSGANVLTFGAGSRLTVL.

This sequence joins TRBV11-2 and TRBJ2-7; possible D gene TRBD1, 5 bases. CDR3 length: 16 residues. Trimming took 1 base from V and 2 from J, leaving 15 bases between them. Germline CDR1 is SGHAT and CDR2 is FQNNGV. The CDR3, as DNA: TGTGCCAGCAGCTTAGTGGGTGGTAAGGGGACCTACGAGCAGTACTTC. Translation: CASSLVGGKGTYEQYF.